The present TCR beta chain was sequenced within a study of untreated major depressive disorder. Concerning this clone: The antigen is unknown.

The CDR3 covers 13 residues. V shed 8 bases and J 9 bases; nucleotides not matched to a gene: 11. Germline CDR1 reads MNHNS; CDR2 reads SASEGT. Study-wide points: Depressed patients' CD4+ T cells carried increased TRBV05-01 (Vbeta 5.1) usage versus control CD4+ T cells.

Using immunoSEQ multiplex PCR, the repertoire was profiled, and TCRdb retains in-frame clones only, with some absent. The sample holds under 20,000 clones; roughly 90% are singletons and the top ten take more than 0.55%. Blood, about 31 ml, was drawn into EDTA tubes. Enrichment usually gave approximately 95% pure CD4+ T cells. The sequenced sample consisted of CD4+ T cells from PBMCs. The clonotype originates from a middle-aged woman with major depressive disorder. This chain joins TRBV6-1 and TRBJ1-2; TRBD1 agrees at 8 bases. CDR3 residues: CASVRGQGGSYTF. The CDR3, as DNA: TGTGCCAGCGTCCGAGGACAGGGAGGGAGCTACACCTTC.